This T cell receptor (beta chain) was captured by sequencing in a study of OX40 agonist ivuxolimab in advanced cancers. The length of the CDR3 is 17 residues. V lost 4 bases, J lost 4 bases, and 20 bases lay in between. Here immunoSEQ multiplex PCR was the method, and the copy in TCRdb shows in-frame clones only, minus some. The table shows some 80,000 clones, with roughly 91% occurring only once. This receptor was identified in an adult with an advanced solid tumor such as melanoma, head and neck, liver or kidney cancer. The source was CD4+ or CD8+ T cells sorted from blood, collected in a trial of the OX40 agonist ivuxolimab. The chain combines TRBV23-1 with TRBJ2-1; tentatively, D is TRBD2 (7 bases). TRBV23-1 is flagged as an ORF with uncertain function. The CDR3 loop reads CASSRPRRGGRYNEQFF. The CDR3 DNA sequence: TGCGCCAGCAGTCGACCCAGGAGGGGGGGCCGTTACAATGAGCAGTTCTTC.